These 22 T cell receptor beta chains share one sample of origin, sequenced in a study of beta chain features in type 1 diabetes. The study reverse transcribed the entire isolated RNA, so it sequenced expressed TCRB transcripts. The data were produced by immunoSEQ multiplex PCR, yet TCRdb's version contains in-frame clones alone and is incomplete. The table has approximately 23,000 clones, approximately 74% seen once. The sequenced sample was Tregs from blood. The source is a middle-aged woman in good health.

This clone appeared a few times. The rearrangement joins TRBV4-3 to TRBJ2-1, with TRBD1 identical over 10 bases. Germline V CDR1 and CDR2: LGHNA, YSLEER. The CDR3 is 15 residues long. J was trimmed by 3 bases and V by 5 bases; bases with no gene match: 4. CDR3 nucleotides: TGCGCCAGCAGCACCCGGGACAGGGGCTACAATGAGCAGTTCTTC. It specifies CASSTRDRGYNEQFF.

This chain links TRBV7-9 with TRBJ1-5; D is unclear. Germline V gene lookup returns CDR1 SEHNR and CDR2 FQNEAQ (reference sequence). The CDR3 covers 16 residues. V lost 4 bases to trimming and J lost 6 bases, with 19 bases between them. CDR3 amino acids: CASSSLDRGTAQPQHF. The CDR3 region has the DNA TGTGCCAGCAGCTCTCTGGACCGGGGTACGGCTCAGCCCCAGCATTTT.

CDR3 in amino acids: CAISDRSYEQYF. CDR3 sequence (DNA): TGTGCCATCAGTGACAGGTCCTACGAGCAGTACTTC. This sequence joins TRBV10-3 and TRBJ2-7; D gene unclear. This CDR3 comprises 12 residues. V was trimmed by 3 bases and J by 1 base, leaving 4 bases between them. Germline V gene data show CDR1 as ENHRY and CDR2 as SYGVKD.

V gene TRBV5-6 combines with J gene TRBJ2-7, with a weak D call TRBD1 (6 bases). Trimming stripped 5 bases from V and 3 bases from J, with 18 bases between. The CDR3 is made up of 15 amino acids. The germline gives CDR1 SGHDT, CDR2 YYEEEE. CDR3 sequence reads: CASSWGLRAGYEQYF. Here the CDR3 DNA reads TGTGCCAGCAGTTGGGGGCTGAGGGCCGGCTACGAGCAGTACTTC.

There are a few counts of this clone. The CDR3 reads CAIMDSHTGELFF. In DNA form, the CDR3 reads TGTGCCATCATGGACAGCCACACCGGGGAGCTGTTTTTT. V usage is TRBV10-3 and J usage is TRBJ2-2; D possibly corresponds to TRBD1 (6 bases). The CDR3 loop spans 13 amino acids. Germline V gives CDR1 ENHRY, CDR2 SYGVKD. V dropped 7 bases and J dropped 3 bases, with 9 bases sitting between them.

This sequence joins TRBV10-1 and TRBJ1-1; 7 nucleotides line up with TRBD1. This CDR3 comprises 16 residues. V lost 0 bases to trimming and J lost 4 bases; unmatched junction nucleotides: 8. Per the germline V gene, CDR1 is WNHNN and CDR2 is SYGVQD (reference sequence). DNA of the CDR3: TGCGCCAGCAGTGAGTCAGGACAGGTTATCGGCACTGAAGCTTTCTTT. Translated, it gives CASSESGQVIGTEAFF.

This clone appeared a single time. The chain carries TRBV2 and TRBJ2-5, with 9 bases matching TRBD2. The germline V gene has CDR1 SNHLY and CDR2 FYNNEI. The length of the CDR3 is 15 residues. After removal of 7 bases from V and 1 base from J, the junction contained 7 bases not matched to a gene. The CDR3 spells CASTGSGGIQETQYF. CDR3 DNA: TGTGCCAGCACGGGAAGCGGGGGGATCCAAGAGACCCAGTACTTC.

On this clone itself: This CDR3 fails to terminate in the conserved phenylalanine or tryptophan, so it likely reflects a read error. It is unclear where the CDR3 begins or ends on the DNA, so no DNA is shown, and the CDR3 is as TCRdb lists it. This rearrangement joins TRBV7-9 to TRBJ1-2. The CDR3 region is 14 residues in length, termini included. In germline, CDR1 is SEHNR, CDR2 FQNEAQ (reference sequence). The CDR3 is CASSHEPTTVWVGL.

This chain joins TRBV18 and TRBJ2-2, with D possibly matching TRBD2 (6 bases). Trimming took 2 bases from V and 2 from J, leaving 21 bases between them. This CDR3 is built from 19 residues. Per the germline V gene, CDR1 is KGHSH and CDR2 is LQKENI. The CDR3 coding sequence is TGTGCCAGCTCACCAAGCCGGGACTCCGGAAACCTTAACACCGGGGAGCTGTTTTTT. Its protein is CASSPSRDSGNLNTGELFF.

This chain links TRBV11-2 with TRBJ1-5, with 7 positions matching TRBD1. This CDR3 comprises 16 residues. Germline CDR1 is SGHAT and CDR2 is FQNNGV. The trim removed 5 bases at V and 3 bases at J, leaving 10 bases unmatched. CDR3 amino acids: CASSLSGTVSNQPQHF. As DNA, the CDR3 is TGTGCCAGCAGCCTTTCCGGGACAGTTTCCAATCAGCCCCAGCATTTT.

The chain carries TRBV5-1 and TRBJ1-2; D may be TRBD1 (5 bases). Germline loops: CDR1 SGHRS, CDR2 YFSETQ. The CDR3 contains 14 residues. V lost 8 bases and J 4 bases, leaving 18 bases between the germline ends. In DNA, the CDR3 is TGCGCCAGTAAAACGGAGACAGCTAGCTATGGCTACACCTTC. Residues: CASKTETASYGYTF.

This sequence joins TRBV6-1 and TRBJ1-1; 7 positions match TRBD1. The CDR3 runs 14 residues. In germline, CDR1 is MNHNS, CDR2 SASEGT. V lost 2 bases to trimming and J lost 4 bases; unmatched junction nucleotides: 4. CDR3 sequence (DNA): TGTGCCAGCAGTGAAACAGGGGTTGTCACTGAAGCTTTCTTT. This codes for CASSETGVVTEAFF.

V gene TRBV14 combines with J gene TRBJ2-3, with 10 bases that match TRBD1. V trimming: 6 bases; J trimming: 3 bases; junction bases outside the gene matches: 9. The CDR3 extends over 16 amino acids. Germline CDR1 SGHDN, CDR2 FVKESK. The CDR3: CASSLLPGQGTDTQYF. Written as DNA, the CDR3 is TGTGCCAGCAGTCTTTTACCGGGACAGGGGACAGATACGCAGTATTTT.

The gene calls are TRBV29-1 and TRBJ2-3; TRBD2 matches at 15 bases. V was clipped by 6 bases and J by 4 bases; unmatched bases: 5. Germline CDR1 and CDR2: SQVTM and ANQGSEA. The CDR3 covers 15 residues. The CDR3: CSVRTSGGASDTQYF. The CDR3 DNA is TGCAGCGTGAGGACTAGCGGGGGGGCCTCAGATACGCAGTATTTT.

The chain uses TRBV10-3 and TRBJ2-6; 7 nucleotides align to TRBD1. Per the germline V gene, CDR1 is ENHRY and CDR2 is SYGVKD. The V segment lost 7 bases and the J segment 2 bases; nucleotides outside the gene matches: 8. The CDR3 spans 16 residues. CDR3 in amino acids: CAITPTGDPGANVLTF. The CDR3 nucleotides are TGTGCCATCACGCCAACAGGGGACCCTGGGGCCAACGTCCTGACTTTC.

This rearrangement joins TRBV23-1 to TRBJ2-7, with a possible D match to TRBD1 (6 bases). TRBV23-1 is given ORF status, its function remaining uncertain. CDR3 length equals 13 residues. The germline V and J ends were trimmed by 11 bases and 2 bases, with 16 bases remaining between them. CDR3 in amino acids: CAFTGTPAYEQYF. In nucleotides, the CDR3 is TGCGCCTTTACCGGGACACCCGCCTACGAGCAGTACTTC.

This sequence joins TRBV5-1 and TRBJ1-1, with no clear D. Trimming pared 5 bases from V and 4 bases from J, leaving 15 bases between. CDR1 SGHRS and CDR2 YFSETQ come from the germline V gene. This CDR3 has 14 amino acids. The CDR3 DNA follows: TGCGCCAGCAGACTCGGCGGTCTGGTCACTGAAGCTTTCTTT. Its translation: CASRLGGLVTEAFF.

The chain couples TRBV7-9 to TRBJ2-5; 10 bases are shared with TRBD1. Germline V gene data show CDR1 as SEHNR and CDR2 as FQNEAQ (reference sequence). This CDR3 has 15 residues. V shed 1 base and J 2 bases; nucleotides not matched to a gene: 1. CDR3 bases: TGTGCCAGCAGCTTAGGGACAGGGGGTCAAGAGACCCAGTACTTC. Translation gives CASSLGTGGQETQYF.

The rearrangement uses TRBV5-4 and TRBJ2-5; 7 bases line up with TRBD2. V shed 2 bases, J shed 4 bases, and the junction held 11 bases outside the gene matches. The CDR3 has 16 amino acids. The germline gives CDR1 SGHNT, CDR2 YYREEE (reference sequence). The CDR3 loop reads CASSFKPLAELETQYF. DNA for the CDR3: TGTGCCAGCAGCTTCAAACCTCTAGCGGAATTAGAGACCCAGTACTTC.

CDR3 sequence: CASSLFGSETQYF. CDR3 coding DNA: TGTGCCAGCAGCTTGTTCGGTTCAGAGACCCAGTACTTC. The chain employs TRBV5-4 and TRBJ2-5, with D hard to call. CDR1 is SGHNT and CDR2 is YYREEE in the germline V gene (reference sequence). The CDR3 totals 13 residues. V was cut by 1 base and J by 4 bases, with 8 bases left in between.

This clone was detected only a few times. V is TRBV15 and J is TRBJ1-2; D is ambiguous. V shed 3 bases and J shed 3 bases, with 5 bases lying between them. Germline V gene data show CDR1 as LNHNV and CDR2 as YYDKDF (reference sequence). CDR3 length: 12 amino acids. CDR3 bases: TGTGCCACCAGCAGTACTCACTATGGCTACACCTTC. Translating it yields CATSSTHYGYTF.

J is TRBJ1-5 and V is TRBV6-1; a weak D match, TRBD1 (5 bases). The ends were cut back, 5 bases at V and 4 bases at J, with 12 bases in the middle. The CDR3 sequence is 14 residues long. CDR1 and CDR2 (germline): MNHNS, SASEGT. The CDR3 sequence is CASSFPGGNQPQHF. CDR3 in DNA: TGTGCCAGCAGTTTTCCGGGGGGGAATCAGCCCCAGCATTTT.